This passage covers 27 T cell receptor beta chains from one sample sequenced in a study of early T cells in non-severe SARS-CoV-2 infection. TCRdb re-called the 5' RACE reads through MiXCR, storing one row per CDR3 protein. The sample has approximately 28,000 distinct CDR3 sequences; 4% to 4.5% are singletons. Sequencing input: whole blood. The receptor source for this set is an adult who was a healthcare worker with PCR-confirmed SARS-CoV-2 infection or an uninfected control (not recorded which).

This clonotype was seen at least ten times. The chain has TRBV7-8 and TRBJ2-2; D is ambiguous. The CDR3 covers 13 residues. Germline lookup yields CDR1 SGHVS and CDR2 FQNEAQ. Between the trimmed V and J ends, which lost 2 bases and 3 bases, there was a span of 4 bases. The CDR3 is CASSLTYTGELFF. CDR3 in DNA: TGTGCCAGCAGCTTAACCTACACCGGGGAGCTGTTTTTT.

This clonotype was seen ten or more times. The chain links TRBV5-4 to TRBJ2-2; 7 positions match TRBD1. V lost 2 bases to trimming and J lost 2 bases; unmatched junction nucleotides: 9. Germline loops: CDR1 SGHNT, CDR2 YYREEE (reference sequence). The CDR3 runs to 17 residues. In DNA, the CDR3 is TGTGCCAGCAGCTTCCTACAGGGGCCCCTCAACACCGGGGAGCTGTTTTTT. Its translation is CASSFLQGPLNTGELFF.

This clonotype has a count of ten or more. The gene calls are TRBV6-5 and TRBJ2-3; TRBD2 agrees at 8 bases. The CDR3 is made up of 16 amino acids. Germline CDR1 is MNHEY and CDR2 is SVGAGI. V shed 0 bases, J shed 0 bases, and the junction held 2 bases outside the gene matches. The CDR3 region is CASSYSPSGSTDTQYF. The CDR3 DNA reads TGTGCCAGCAGTTACTCCCCTAGCGGGAGCACAGATACGCAGTATTTT.

This clonotype has at least ten counts. The J gene is TRBJ1-4, the V gene TRBV5-1; no definite D call. Germline V lookup: CDR1 SGHRS, CDR2 YFSETQ. Deletions cut 4 bases from V and 3 bases from J, with 13 bases between. The CDR3 totals 15 residues. This chain's CDR3 is CASSASPVPNEKLFF. The DNA for the CDR3 is TGCGCCAGCAGCGCCTCTCCGGTGCCTAATGAAAAACTGTTTTTT.

This clonotype showed up many times. The chain joins TRBV12-2 to TRBJ1-2; no check of the table's D call, TRBD1, against the DNA was made. TRBV12-2 is labeled a pseudogene. The CDR3 covers 15 residues. CDR3 nucleotides: TGTGCAAGTCCCGATCCTACAGGGAGGTCGTATGGCTACACCTTC. As protein: CASPDPTGRSYGYTF.

This clonotype was recorded at least ten times. The CDR3 nucleotides are TGTGCCAGCAGCCGCGGGTTCAACTTAAGGAACACCGGGGAGCTGTTTTTT. Protein sequence: CASSRGFNLRNTGELFF. The chain uses TRBV6-2 or TRBV6-3 and TRBJ2-2, with D possibly TRBD2 on 5 matching bases. The CDR3 covers 17 residues. CDR1 and CDR2 (germline): MNHEY, SVGEGT. Trimming shortened V by 6 bases and J by 1 base, and 18 bases separated the two germline ends.

This clonotype was recorded many times. This chain links TRBV30 with TRBJ2-1, with TRBD2 matching over 10 bases. V shed 5 bases, J shed 7 bases, and the junction held 11 bases outside the gene matches. There are 15 residues in the CDR3. Germline V gene lookup returns CDR1 GTSNPN and CDR2 SVGIG (reference sequence). The CDR3 sequence: CAWSVGASGSNEQFF. In DNA form, the CDR3 reads TGTGCCTGGTCCGTCGGGGCTAGCGGGAGTAATGAGCAGTTCTTC.

By frequency in the sample, this clonotype is large (0.1 to 1%). J is TRBJ2-7 and V is TRBV3-1, with D perhaps assigned TRBD1 or TRBD2 (5 bases each). CDR3 size: 16 residues. Germline assignment: CDR1 LGHDT and CDR2 YNNKEL (reference sequence). Trimming removed 0 bases at V and 4 bases at J, with 16 bases between. This CDR3 is CASSQDYRGRSYEQYF. The DNA of the CDR3 is TGTGCCAGCAGCCAAGATTACCGGGGCCGCTCTTACGAGCAGTACTTC.

The table lists this clonotype with many counts. The chain is built from TRBV29-1 and TRBJ2-1, with 7 bases matching TRBD2. CDR3 length equals 14 residues. CDR1 is SQVTM, CDR2 ANQGSEA, per germline. With V trimmed by 8 bases and J by 8 bases, 15 bases remained unmatched. The CDR3 nucleotides read TGCAGCTCTGAACGGACGGGAGGTTTAGATGAGCAGTTCTTC. As protein: CSSERTGGLDEQFF.

In its sample, this clonotype was seen many times. This CDR3 reads CASGLANRVQYF. The CDR3 DNA is TGTGCTAGTGGTTTGGCAAACAGGGTGCAGTACTTC. The chain has TRBV12-5 and TRBJ2-7; maybe TRBD1 (6 bases). Germline-derived CDR1 and CDR2 are LGHNT and FRNRAP. V lost 1 base and J lost 9, with 10 bases in between. The CDR3 sequence is 12 residues long.

In its sample, this clonotype was seen many times. The V call is TRBV20-1, the J call TRBJ2-1; TRBD1 might be the D (5 bases). Trimming shortened V by 3 bases and J by 4 bases, and 7 bases separated the two germline ends. Germline V gene data show CDR1 as DFQATT and CDR2 as SNEGSKA (reference sequence). CDR3 length: 12 residues. CDR3 in amino acids: CSASRVYNEQFF. CDR3 coding DNA: TGCAGTGCTAGCAGGGTATACAATGAGCAGTTCTTC.

This clonotype was counted at least ten times. The chain links TRBV7-9 to TRBJ2-5; the D gene is possibly TRBD1 (6 bases). With 6 bases removed from V and 7 bases from J, the gap between germline ends came to 12 bases. Germline assignment: CDR1 SEHNR and CDR2 FQNEAQ (reference sequence). The CDR3 loop spans 12 amino acids. CDR3 bases: TGTGCCAGCAGACCGACAGGTTCGACCCAGTACTTC. Protein product: CASRPTGSTQYF. Filled out from reference TRBV7-9 and TRBJ2-5, the complete variable domain reads DTGVSQNPRHKITKRGQNVTFRCDPISEHNRLYWYRQTLGQGPEFLTYFQNEAQLEKSRLLSDRFSAERPKGSFSTLEIQRTEQGDSAMYLCASRPTGSTQYFGPGTRLLVL.

The table lists this clonotype with many counts. The chain recombines TRBV28 with TRBJ2-4; 10 bases fit TRBD1. The CDR3 loop spans 17 amino acids. V shed 6 bases and J 0 bases; nucleotides not matched to a gene: 8. Germline CDR1 and CDR2: MDHEN and SYDVKM. CDR3 sequence: CASRRTGGALAKNIQYF. The CDR3, as DNA: TGTGCCAGCAGGCGGACAGGGGGAGCCCTAGCCAAAAACATTCAGTACTTC.

This clonotype was observed many times. The genes are TRBV29-1 and TRBJ2-7; tentatively, D is TRBD1 or TRBD2 (5 bases each). This CDR3 has 13 residues. V shed 6 bases and J shed 6 bases, with 18 bases lying between them. Germline loops: CDR1 SQVTM, CDR2 ANQGSEA. As DNA, the CDR3 is TGCAGCGTCGGTTTTCTCAGGGCGGGCGAGCAGTACTTC. Its protein is CSVGFLRAGEQYF.

This clonotype was seen ten or more times. V is TRBV20-1 and J is TRBJ1-3; D is uncertain. The CDR3 length is 13 residues. Trimming removed 5 bases at V and 4 bases at J, with 12 bases between. The germline CDR1 and CDR2 sequences are DFQATT and SNEGSKA (reference sequence). The DNA of the CDR3 is TGCAGTGCTTTGGGCGCTCAAGGAAACACCATATATTTT. It is translated as CSALGAQGNTIYF.

The gene calls are TRBV5-1 and TRBJ2-1; the match to TRBD1 covers 7 bases. Per the germline V gene, CDR1 is SGHRS and CDR2 is YFSETQ. The J segment lost 0 bases and the V segment lost 8 bases, leaving 5 bases of the junction unmatched. There are 14 residues in the CDR3. The CDR3 reads CASTGERSYNEQFF. The CDR3, as DNA: TGCGCCAGTACAGGGGAGCGCTCCTACAATGAGCAGTTCTTC.

This clonotype showed up many times. The V and J genes are TRBV29-1 and TRBJ2-1; D is possibly TRBD1 (6 bases). Trimming took 7 bases from V and 8 from J, leaving 15 bases between them. Germline CDR1 SQVTM, CDR2 ANQGSEA. The CDR3 runs to 12 residues. The CDR3 coding sequence is TGCAGCGCCGCGGACAGAGAACATGAGCAGTTCTTC. Its protein product is CSAADREHEQFF.

The table lists this clonotype with many counts. The V gene is TRBV6-2 or TRBV6-3, the J gene TRBJ2-3, with 7 nucleotides matching TRBD2. The CDR3 extends over 16 amino acids. Germline assignment: CDR1 MNHEY and CDR2 SVGEGT. The V gene end was trimmed by 10 bases and the J gene end by 0 bases; junction bases not matched to a gene: 13. DNA of the CDR3: TGTGCCATCCGTCCTAGCGGTTATGCTAGCACAGATACGCAGTATTTT. Translated, it gives CAIRPSGYASTDTQYF.

In this sample, this clonotype turned up many times. V and J are TRBV7-9 and TRBJ2-3; tentatively, D is TRBD2 (5 bases). Germline V lookup: CDR1 SEHNR, CDR2 FQNEAQ (reference sequence). V lost 3 bases to trimming and J lost 4 bases, with 14 bases between them. There are 15 residues in the CDR3. In DNA form, the CDR3 reads TGTGCCAGCAGCTTCGGGGAATTGGGCGCAGATACGCAGTATTTT. Amino acids: CASSFGELGADTQYF.

There are many counts of this clonotype. The chain combines TRBV18 with TRBJ2-5; the D is unclear. Per germline, CDR1 KGHSH and CDR2 LQKENI. The V end lost 1 base, the J end lost 1 base, and 4 bases lay between the germline ends. The CDR3 totals 13 residues. The CDR3 is CASSPRLQETQYF. The CDR3 DNA reads TGTGCCAGCTCACCACGTCTCCAAGAGACCCAGTACTTC.

This clonotype was picked up a small number of times. The chain uses TRBV18 and TRBJ1-1; D call uncertain. This CDR3 is 13 amino acids long. Trimming pared 1 base from V and 8 bases from J, leaving 11 bases between. Germline lookup yields CDR1 KGHSH and CDR2 LQKENI. The CDR3 sequence: CASSPRRDGEAFF. DNA for the CDR3: TGTGCCAGCTCACCACGTCGGGATGGGGAAGCTTTCTTT. Using reference TRBV18 and TRBJ1-1 for the parts outside the CDR3, the full variable domain is NAGVMQNPRHLVRRRGQEARLRCSPMKGHSHVYWYRQLPEEGLKFMVYLQKENIIDESGMPKERFSAEFPKEGPSILRIQQVVRGDSAAYFCASSPRRDGEAFFGQGTRLTVV.

In this sample, this clonotype turned up many times. This chain uses TRBV7-8 with TRBJ2-3; 7 nucleotides line up with TRBD2. CDR1 SGHVS and CDR2 FQNEAQ come from the germline V gene. V trimming: 5 bases; J trimming: 1 base; junction bases outside the gene matches: 12. CDR3 length: 17 amino acids. CDR3 sequence: CASSLGGRSYGTDTQYF. The CDR3 nucleotides are TGTGCCAGCAGCCTGGGAGGGCGGTCGTATGGCACAGATACGCAGTATTTT.

This clonotype has a handful of counts. J is TRBJ2-1 and V is TRBV18, with 9 bases that match TRBD1. The germline gives CDR1 KGHSH, CDR2 LQKENI. V lost 6 bases and J lost 9; bases outside the gene matches: 12. The CDR3 contains 15 residues. CDR3 nucleotides: TGTGCCAGCTCGCCCGGGACAGGGTTCGGTGGTGAGCAGTTCTTC. As protein: CASSPGTGFGGEQFF.

This clonotype was seen ten or more times. The chain recombines TRBV20-1 with TRBJ2-3; 8 bases are a match to TRBD2. Trimming removed 6 bases from V and 4 bases from J; junction bases left unmatched: 9. This CDR3 spans 14 amino acids. Germline V CDR1 and CDR2: DFQATT, SNEGSKA (reference sequence). The CDR3 protein is CSAPGVAGSDTQYF. CDR3 DNA sequence: TGCAGTGCCCCAGGGGTAGCGGGGTCAGATACGCAGTATTTT.

This clonotype showed up many times. The chain carries TRBV18 and TRBJ1-2; TRBD1 might be the D (6 bases). V was pared by 7 bases and J by 3 bases, with 18 bases between. The CDR3 contains 15 residues. CDR1 and CDR2 (germline): KGHSH, LQKENI. The CDR3 is CASLPPGALDYGYTF. In nucleotides, the CDR3 is TGTGCCAGCTTGCCTCCGGGGGCTCTCGACTATGGCTACACCTTC.

The gene calls are TRBV18 and TRBJ2-5; unclear D gene. V was shortened by 6 bases and J by 5 bases, with 4 bases between the two germline ends. Looked up from germline, CDR1 is KGHSH and CDR2 is LQKENI. The CDR3 is 10 amino acids. CDR3 loop: CASSRETQYF. The CDR3 nucleotides are TGTGCCAGCTCTCGGGAGACCCAGTACTTC.

This clonotype was detected many times. V gene TRBV7-9 combines with J gene TRBJ2-3; D not certain. The CDR3 is 14 amino acids. Trimming cost V 2 bases and J 4 bases, with 10 bases left between them. The germline V gene has CDR1 SEHNR and CDR2 FQNEAQ (reference sequence). CDR3 region: CASSLLRGADTQYF. CDR3 nucleotide sequence: TGTGCCAGCAGCTTACTTAGAGGTGCAGATACGCAGTATTTT.